Below are 27 T cell receptor beta chains sequenced from a single sample in a study of beta chain features in type 1 diabetes. Every bit of the isolated RNA underwent reverse transcription, so sequencing read expressed TCRB transcripts. Using immunoSEQ multiplex PCR, the repertoire was profiled, and TCRdb retains in-frame clones only, with some absent. The table has 400,000 to 550,000 clones, around 10% seen once. Sequencing used naive CD4+ T cells from blood. These receptors were obtained from a young woman in good health.

This clone was observed a few times. V and J are TRBV9 and TRBJ2-2; 7 bases fit TRBD1. Germline-derived CDR1 and CDR2 are SGDLS and YYNGEE. J lost 0 bases, V lost 6 bases, and 2 bases had no gene match. The CDR3 has 14 amino acids. In DNA, the CDR3 is TGTGCCAGCACCGGGACAGCGAACACCGGGGAGCTGTTTTTT. This gives the protein CASTGTANTGELFF.

CDR3 coding DNA: TGTGCCAGCAGCTTTGCTTCGGCTAGCGGGGTCAATGAGCAGTTCTTC. This gives the protein CASSFASASGVNEQFF. The chain carries TRBV7-9 and TRBJ2-1, with 9 positions matching TRBD2. V lost 3 bases, J lost 6 bases, and 9 bases stayed unmatched. Per the germline V gene, CDR1 is SEHNR and CDR2 is FQNEAQ (reference sequence). The CDR3 spans 16 residues.

The rearrangement joins TRBV6-5 to TRBJ2-4; maybe TRBD1 (5 bases). The CDR3 consists of 15 residues. Looked up from germline, CDR1 is MNHEY and CDR2 is SVGAGI. Trimming took 6 bases from V and 3 from J, leaving 15 bases between them. For the CDR3, the DNA is TGTGCCAGCAGGAACCTTCAGGGTGGCAAAAACATTCAGTACTTC. Translated: CASRNLQGGKNIQYF.

V gene TRBV5-4 combines with J gene TRBJ1-1, with D possibly being TRBD1 (6 bases). Germline lookup yields CDR1 SGHNT and CDR2 YYREEE (reference sequence). Trimming shortened V by 5 bases and J by 3 bases, and 14 bases separated the two germline ends. This CDR3 spans 14 amino acids. CDR3 sequence: CASSLQGSDTEAFF. The CDR3 nucleotides are TGTGCCAGCAGTTTACAGGGTTCCGACACTGAAGCTTTCTTT.

This clone was recorded a few times. The chain employs TRBV7-3 and TRBJ2-5; D tentatively reads TRBD1 or TRBD2 (5 bases each). The V gene's germline CDR1 is SGHTA and CDR2 FQGTGA. The CDR3 covers 13 residues. The V gene lost 5 bases and the J gene lost 5 bases, with 12 bases spanning the gap. The CDR3 DNA reads TGTGCCAGCAGCCCAGGAGAGGGGGAGACCCAGTACTTC. Its translation: CASSPGEGETQYF. The full variable domain, in which reference TRBV7-3 and TRBJ2-5 provide the parts outside the CDR3, is GAGVSQTPSNKVTEKGKYVELRCDPISGHTALYWYRQSLGQGPEFLIYFQGTGAADDSGLPNDRFFAVRPEGSVSTLKIQRTERGDSAVYLCASSPGEGETQYFGPGTRLLVL.

For the CDR3, the DNA is TGTGCCAGCAGCTTAGAGAGAAGCACTGAAGCTTTCTTT. Its protein is CASSLERSTEAFF. The gene calls are TRBV7-9 and TRBJ1-1; D is undetermined. Germline assignment: CDR1 SEHNR and CDR2 FQNEAQ (reference sequence). The CDR3 totals 13 residues. The V and J ends lost 1 base and 4 bases respectively, with 7 bases between them.

The chain carries TRBV27 and TRBJ1-2; a weak D match, TRBD1 (5 bases). Germline V CDR1 and CDR2: MNHEY, SMNVEV (reference sequence). The CDR3 totals 15 residues. The V gene lost 5 bases and the J gene lost 3 bases, with 16 bases spanning the gap. DNA for the CDR3: TGTGCCAGCAGTATCAGCCCGGGACTGGACTATGGCTACACCTTC. This sequence encodes CASSISPGLDYGYTF.

The CDR3 bases are TGTGCCAGCAGTTTATCCTTTGGCGAGCAGTTCTTC. Translation: CASSLSFGEQFF. The rearrangement links TRBV27 to TRBJ2-1, with D unclear. V was clipped by 0 bases and J by 10 bases, with 7 bases between them. The length of the CDR3 is 12 residues. Germline CDR1 MNHEY, CDR2 SMNVEV (reference sequence).

The table lists this clone with a few counts. The rearrangement links TRBV4-1 to TRBJ2-4; D remains unclear. Germline CDR1 is MGHRA and CDR2 is YSYEKL. There are 16 residues in the CDR3. Trimming pared 0 bases from V and 0 bases from J, leaving 9 bases between. CDR3 coding DNA: TGCGCCAGCAGCCAAGATTTCTTTCCAGCCAAAAACATTCAGTACTTC. This gives the protein CASSQDFFPAKNIQYF.

This clone was observed a handful of times. At one of its ends the junction is not consistent with the germline gene, which may arise from a read error. This chain connects TRBV18 to TRBJ2-7; TRBD1 aligns across 8 bases. Germline CDR1 reads KGHSH; CDR2 reads LQKENI. The length of the CDR3 is 15 residues. In DNA, the CDR3 is TGTGCCAGCTCACCCGGGACAGGCCTCTCCCACGAGCAGTACTTC. Translation gives CASSPGTGLSHEQYF. Drawing the rest from reference TRBV18 and TRBJ2-7, the complete variable domain is NAGVMQNPRHLVRRRGQEARLRCSPMKGHSHVYWYRQLPEEGLKFMVYLQKENIIDESGMPKERFSAEFPKEGPSILRIQQVVRGDSAAYFCASSPGTGLSHEQYFGPGTRLTVT.

The chain combines TRBV29-1 with TRBJ1-1; the match to TRBD1 covers 9 bases. The CDR3 totals 12 residues. The V gene's germline CDR1 is SQVTM and CDR2 ANQGSEA. V trimming: 4 bases; J trimming: 10 bases; junction bases outside the gene matches: 7. The CDR3: CSVGGDRVAAFF. The CDR3 DNA is TGCAGCGTTGGAGGGGACAGGGTTGCAGCTTTCTTT.

Only a few counts were recorded for this clone. The chain carries TRBV25-1 and TRBJ1-6; D uncertain. The CDR3 totals 15 residues. The germline V gene encodes CDR1 MGHDK and CDR2 SYGVNS. V gave up 2 bases and J gave up 3 bases, with 8 bases separating them. Here the CDR3 DNA reads TGTGCCAGCAGTGAACTGGGGTTCTATAATTCACCCCTCCACTTT. Its protein is CASSELGFYNSPLHF. The complete variable domain, with remaining parts taken from reference TRBV25-1 and TRBJ1-6, reads EADIYQTPRYLVIGTGKKITLECSQTMGHDKMYWYQQDPGMELHLIHYSYGVNSTEKGDLSSESTVSRIRTEHFPLTLESARPSHTSQYLCASSELGFYNSPLHFGNGTRLTVT.

This clone was seen a few times. CDR3 in DNA: TGTGCCAGCAGCTTAGTACTAGCGGATTACAATGAGCAGTTCTTC. Its translation: CASSLVLADYNEQFF. V usage is TRBV7-3 and J usage is TRBJ2-1, with 8 bases that match TRBD2. The CDR3 is 15 amino acids. The junction had 4 bases not matched to a gene; V was cut back by 2 bases and J by 4 bases. Germline V gene sequence: CDR1 SGHTA, CDR2 FQGTGA. Variable domain in full (rest from reference TRBV7-3 and TRBJ2-1): GAGVSQTPSNKVTEKGKYVELRCDPISGHTALYWYRQSLGQGPEFLIYFQGTGAADDSGLPNDRFFAVRPEGSVSTLKIQRTERGDSAVYLCASSLVLADYNEQFFGPGTRLTVL.

This clone was found a few times. V is TRBV4-1 and J is TRBJ1-1, with D perhaps matching TRBD1 (6 bases). V was clipped by 3 bases and J by 9 bases, with 17 bases between them. CDR3 length equals 14 residues. Per the germline V gene, CDR1 is MGHRA and CDR2 is YSYEKL. The CDR3, as DNA: TGCGCCAGCAGCCAGTTTCCCAGGGGCCCAAAAGCTTTCTTT. It translates to CASSQFPRGPKAFF.

This chain joins TRBV9 and TRBJ2-5; 7 bases are a match to TRBD2. This CDR3 has 14 amino acids. Germline CDR1 is SGDLS and CDR2 is YYNGEE. Trimming cost V 4 bases and J 2 bases; bases outside gene matches: 5. The CDR3 DNA reads as TGTGCCAGCAGCTCGGGGGGATTTCAAGAGACCCAGTACTTC. Its protein is CASSSGGFQETQYF.

There are a few counts of this clone. The rearrangement uses TRBV7-9 and TRBJ1-2; D perhaps matches TRBD1 (5 bases). In germline, CDR1 is SEHNR, CDR2 FQNEAQ (reference sequence). Trimming left V 2 bases short and J 7 bases short, with 14 bases between. This CDR3 comprises 14 residues. DNA for the CDR3: TGTGCCAGCAGCTTATTTGTACAGCAGGGTGGCTACACCTTC. This encodes CASSLFVQQGGYTF. Together with reference TRBV7-9 and TRBJ1-2, the CDR3 gives the full variable domain: DTGVSQNPRHKITKRGQNVTFRCDPISEHNRLYWYRQTLGQGPEFLTYFQNEAQLEKSRLLSDRFSAERPKGSFSTLEIQRTEQGDSAMYLCASSLFVQQGGYTFGSGTRLTVV.

V gene TRBV7-2 combines with J gene TRBJ2-5, with TRBD1 matching 9 bases. The CDR3 has 15 amino acids. Germline CDR1 is SGHTA and CDR2 is FQGNSA. J lost 3 bases, V lost 2 bases, and 4 bases had no gene match. The CDR3: CASSLLRTGEETQYF. CDR3 bases: TGTGCCAGCAGCTTACTAAGGACAGGGGAAGAGACCCAGTACTTC.

The gene calls are TRBV2 and TRBJ2-5; TRBD1 might be the D (6 bases). Between the trimmed V and J ends, which lost 5 bases and 2 bases, there was a span of 15 bases. Per germline, CDR1 SNHLY and CDR2 FYNNEI. CDR3 size: 15 residues. CDR3 DNA: TGTGCCAGCAGTCAACAGGGTTTAGGGCAAGAGACCCAGTACTTC. Its protein is CASSQQGLGQETQYF.

The chain has TRBV7-2 and TRBJ2-5; 9 bases are a match to TRBD2. The CDR3 runs to 15 residues. After removal of 3 bases from V and 6 bases from J, the junction contained 8 bases not matched to a gene. Germline lookup yields CDR1 SGHTA and CDR2 FQGNSA. The CDR3 region has the DNA TGTGCCAGCAGCTTCCGGCGGGAGGGCCAGAAGACCCAGTACTTC. Protein product: CASSFRREGQKTQYF.

This chain links TRBV27 with TRBJ1-2; D possibly corresponds to TRBD1 (5 bases). Per germline, CDR1 MNHEY and CDR2 SMNVEV (reference sequence). V was shortened by 0 bases and J by 2 bases, with 7 bases between the two germline ends. This CDR3 has 14 amino acids. The CDR3 DNA reads as TGTGCCAGCAGTTTATCCCCAGGGAACTATGGCTACACCTTC. This translates into CASSLSPGNYGYTF.

This rearrangement joins TRBV2 to TRBJ1-2; perhaps TRBD1 as D (5 bases). The V gene lost 4 bases and the J gene lost 4 bases, with 13 bases spanning the gap. The germline CDR1 and CDR2 sequences are SNHLY and FYNNEI. The CDR3 consists of 14 residues. CDR3 loop: CASSVTGTVYGYTF. In DNA form, the CDR3 reads TGTGCCAGCAGTGTAACCGGGACCGTCTATGGCTACACCTTC.

This rearrangement joins TRBV14 to TRBJ2-3, with D possibly TRBD2 on 7 matching bases. The CDR3 sequence is 14 residues long. Trimming cost V 5 bases and J 9 bases, with 18 bases left between them. Germline CDR1 is SGHDN and CDR2 is FVKESK. CDR3 in amino acids: CASSELGGQGTQYF. The CDR3, as DNA: TGTGCCAGCAGCGAGTTGGGGGGGCAAGGCACGCAGTATTTT.

The CDR3 protein is CASSLRQGGSPLHF. The CDR3 bases are TGTGCCAGCAGTTTAAGACAGGGGGGTTCACCCCTCCACTTT. The chain recombines TRBV27 with TRBJ1-6; 9 nucleotides match TRBD1. Germline CDR1 MNHEY, CDR2 SMNVEV (reference sequence). The V segment lost 2 bases and the J segment 9 bases; nucleotides outside the gene matches: 2. The length of the CDR3 is 14 residues.

This chain connects TRBV5-1 to TRBJ1-1; 7 positions agree with TRBD1. The CDR3 has 13 residues. V trimming: 7 bases; J trimming: 4 bases; junction bases outside the gene matches: 7. From germline, CDR1 is SGHRS and CDR2 YFSETQ. The CDR3 DNA reads TGCGCCAGCTCTTACCGACAGGGCACTGAAGCTTTCTTT. Protein sequence: CASSYRQGTEAFF.

The genes are TRBV15 and TRBJ2-3, with a tentative D call TRBD1 (6 bases). V gave up 6 bases and J gave up 6 bases, with 13 bases separating them. Germline-derived CDR1 and CDR2 are LNHNV and YYDKDF (reference sequence). The CDR3 has 13 amino acids. Written as DNA, the CDR3 is TGTGCCACCAGACCTTACAGGGCCGATACGCAGTATTTT. This codes for CATRPYRADTQYF.

This clone has more than one count but fewer than ten. Sequence at one end of the junction differs from germline and may be a read error. The chain has TRBV28 and TRBJ2-3, with 8 bases aligning to TRBD2. This CDR3 has 15 amino acids. Germline V gene sequence: CDR1 MDHEN, CDR2 SYDVKM. Here the CDR3 DNA reads TGTGCCAGCAGGGGACCAGCGGGGGTGGCAGATACACAGTATTTT. This codes for CASRGPAGVADTQYF.

This clone was found a few times. The CDR3 protein is CASSPAGGRVETQYF. CDR3 DNA: TGTGCCAGCTCCCCGGCGGGCGGGAGGGTCGAGACCCAGTACTTC. The J gene is TRBJ2-5, the V gene TRBV9; 9 bases are shared with TRBD2. The CDR3 spans 15 residues. V trimming: 7 bases; J trimming: 5 bases; junction bases outside the gene matches: 12. The germline CDR1 and CDR2 sequences are SGDLS and YYNGEE.